The 31 T cell receptor beta chains below all came from one sample that was sequenced in a study of T cell changes during pregnancy in multiple sclerosis. TCRdb's copy holds only in-frame clones and misses some; the assay was immunoSEQ multiplex PCR. The sample records about 100,000 clones, more than 80% being singletons. The input for sequencing was peripheral blood, taken in the second trimester of pregnancy. Source of these receptors: a female donor with multiple sclerosis, enrolled in a pregnancy study.

This chain joins TRBV10-3 and TRBJ2-1; 11 nucleotides match TRBD2. V shed 5 bases, J shed 1 base, and the junction held 4 bases outside the gene matches. The germline CDR1 and CDR2 sequences are ENHRY and SYGVKD. The CDR3 length is 16 residues. The CDR3, as DNA: TGTGCCATCAGTCAGATAGCGGGAGGGTCCTACAATGAGCAGTTCTTC. Its translation is CAISQIAGGSYNEQFF.

Written as DNA, the CDR3 is TGTGCCAGCAGTGATTGGCAGGGTCTTTTTAGAAACACCATATATTTT. Encoded protein: CASSDWQGLFRNTIYF. The chain carries TRBV6-1 and TRBJ1-3, with D maybe TRBD1 (5 bases). The CDR3 runs 16 residues. V was clipped by 3 bases and J by 5 bases, with 17 bases between them. Germline V CDR1 and CDR2: MNHNS, SASEGT.

The rearrangement uses TRBV2 and TRBJ1-5, with TRBD1 matching over 7 bases. Germline V gene lookup returns CDR1 SNHLY and CDR2 FYNNEI. The junction had 6 bases not matched to a gene; V was cut back by 4 bases and J by 0 bases. The CDR3 runs to 16 residues. Here the CDR3 reads CASSVGQVDSNQPQHF. The CDR3 bases are TGTGCCAGCAGTGTCGGACAGGTCGATAGCAATCAGCCCCAGCATTTT.

This rearrangement joins TRBV29-1 to TRBJ2-3; D gene uncertain. Looked up from germline, CDR1 is SQVTM and CDR2 is ANQGSEA. The CDR3 has 13 amino acids. V lost 4 bases and J lost 1, with 9 bases in between. Here the CDR3 reads CSVGYQGTDTQYF. Written as DNA, the CDR3 is TGCAGCGTTGGATATCAGGGCACAGATACGCAGTATTTT.

This clone was counted once. The chain links TRBV7-3 to TRBJ2-7; 12 bases are shared with TRBD2. V lost 5 bases, J lost 5 bases, and 7 bases stayed unmatched. The CDR3 runs 15 residues. Germline V gives CDR1 SGHTA, CDR2 FQGTGA. The CDR3 protein is CASSVGLAGLDEQYF. The CDR3, as DNA: TGTGCCAGCAGCGTCGGACTAGCGGGATTGGACGAGCAGTACTTC.

This clone was observed a single time. The chain couples TRBV9 to TRBJ1-3, with D unclear. Trimming took off 4 bases at V and 0 bases at J, with 17 bases between the two ends. The CDR3 covers 17 residues. Germline values: CDR1 SGDLS, CDR2 YYNGEE. CDR3 DNA: TGTGCCAGCAGCCCCTTCTCAGGTCTCAGCTCTGGAAACACCATATATTTT. It yields the protein CASSPFSGLSSGNTIYF.

This sequence joins TRBV7-6 and TRBJ1-5, with D perhaps TRBD1 (6 bases). Per the germline V gene, CDR1 is SGHVS and CDR2 is FNYEAQ. The CDR3 spans 13 residues. V was clipped by 6 bases and J by 4 bases, with 10 bases between them. As DNA, the CDR3 is TGTGCCAGCAGTCGACAGGAGAATCAGCCCCAGCATTTT. Translated: CASSRQENQPQHF.

The chain combines TRBV6-5 with TRBJ2-2; D gene unclear. V was trimmed by 2 bases and J by 3 bases, leaving 7 bases between them. Germline CDR1 MNHEY, CDR2 SVGAGI. The CDR3 loop spans 14 amino acids. The CDR3 DNA reads TGTGCCAGCAGTTACACGCCGGACACCGGGGAGCTGTTTTTT. Translating gives CASSYTPDTGELFF.

The chain recombines TRBV9 with TRBJ1-1, with TRBD1 as a possible D gene (5 bases). V was trimmed by 0 bases and J by 4 bases, leaving 10 bases between them. The CDR3 runs 14 residues. The V gene's germline CDR1 is SGDLS and CDR2 YYNGEE. CDR3 region: CASSVAGEGTEAFF. In DNA form, the CDR3 reads TGTGCCAGCAGCGTAGCGGGGGAGGGCACTGAAGCTTTCTTT. The entire variable domain, with the rest obtained from reference TRBV9 and TRBJ1-1, is as follows: DSGVTQTPKHLITATGQRVTLRCSPRSGDLSVYWYQQSLDQGLQFLIQYYNGEERAKGNILERFSAQQFPDLHSELNLSSLELGDSALYFCASSVAGEGTEAFFGQGTRLTVV.

This clone has only one observation. The V and J genes are TRBV10-1 and TRBJ2-2, with 9 bases identical to TRBD2. The CDR3 covers 16 residues. V shed 2 bases, J shed 7 bases, and the junction held 8 bases outside the gene matches. Germline assignment: CDR1 WNHNN and CDR2 SYGVQD (reference sequence). The CDR3 region is CASSEAMGLAGGELFF. CDR3 nucleotides: TGCGCCAGCAGTGAGGCAATGGGACTAGCCGGCGGGGAGCTGTTTTTT.

The chain couples TRBV7-3 to TRBJ2-1; 8 bases align to TRBD2. This CDR3 contains 15 residues. Germline V gives CDR1 SGHTA, CDR2 FQGTGA. V trimming: 5 bases; J trimming: 2 bases; junction bases outside the gene matches: 5. The CDR3 DNA sequence: TGTGCCAGCAGCACATCTAGCGGGCCCTACAATGAGCAGTTCTTC. Amino acids: CASSTSSGPYNEQFF.

This clone was picked up one time. The V and J genes are TRBV7-2 and TRBJ1-3; TRBD1 matches at 7 bases. V trimming: 2 bases; J trimming: 3 bases; junction bases outside the gene matches: 7. Germline-derived CDR1 and CDR2 are SGHTA and FQGNSA. The CDR3 is 16 amino acids. DNA for the CDR3: TGTGCCAGCAGCTTATTAGTCGGACAGGTTGGAAACACCATATATTTT. Translation: CASSLLVGQVGNTIYF.

The chain links TRBV30 to TRBJ2-5; perhaps TRBD2 as D (5 bases). Germline V CDR1 and CDR2: GTSNPN, SVGIG (reference sequence). Trimming shortened V by 2 bases and J by 7 bases, and 20 bases separated the two germline ends. The CDR3 is made up of 15 amino acids. CDR3: CAWSPTGNHDGTQYF. Written as DNA, the CDR3 is TGTGCCTGGAGTCCGACGGGGAACCATGACGGGACCCAGTACTTC.

This chain connects TRBV11-1 to TRBJ1-1; D is ambiguous. The V and J ends lost 7 bases and 6 bases respectively, with 15 bases between them. Germline V gives CDR1 SGHAT, CDR2 FQDESV (reference sequence). The CDR3 totals 13 residues. This chain's CDR3 is CASTPWPGPEAFF. For the CDR3, the DNA is TGTGCCAGCACCCCTTGGCCAGGTCCTGAAGCTTTCTTT.

The chain carries TRBV5-3 and TRBJ1-2; no firm D call. Being an ORF, TRBV5-3 has a function that is uncertain. The CDR3 is made up of 13 amino acids. Deletions cut 4 bases from V and 7 bases from J, with 14 bases between. DNA of the CDR3: TGTGCCAGAAGCGTCTTGTGTCACACTGGCTACACCTTC. This encodes CARSVLCHTGYTF.

The CDR3 loop reads CASSPRLPPDSPLHF. DNA of the CDR3: TGTGCCAGCTCACCACGCCTACCCCCCGATTCACCCCTCCACTTT. The rearrangement joins TRBV18 to TRBJ1-6; D gene unclear. Trimming cost V 1 base and J 8 bases, with 12 bases left between them. Germline CDR1 reads KGHSH; CDR2 reads LQKENI. The CDR3 length is 15 residues.

J is TRBJ1-2 and V is TRBV29-1; 8 bases are a match to TRBD1. CDR3 length equals 13 residues. The ends lost 5 bases at V and 3 bases at J; junction bases unmatched: 5. Germline-derived CDR1 and CDR2 are SQVTM and ANQGSEA. CDR3 loop: CSVRQGRDYGYTF. The CDR3 coding sequence is TGCAGCGTTAGACAGGGGCGGGACTATGGCTACACCTTC.

V and J are TRBV2 and TRBJ2-7, with unresolved D. V was clipped by 3 bases and J by 1 base, with 10 bases between them. This CDR3 is 14 amino acids long. Germline V lookup: CDR1 SNHLY, CDR2 FYNNEI. The CDR3 loop is CASSEWSLSYEQYF. The CDR3 DNA follows: TGTGCCAGCAGTGAGTGGAGTCTTTCCTACGAGCAGTACTTC.

The chain combines TRBV5-1 with TRBJ1-6; 7 positions agree with TRBD1. V lost 2 bases to trimming and J lost 5 bases; unmatched junction nucleotides: 1. There are 14 residues in the CDR3. Germline V gene sequence: CDR1 SGHRS, CDR2 YFSETQ. DNA of the CDR3: TGCGCCAGCAGCTTCGGACAGGATAATTCACCCCTCCACTTT. Its translation is CASSFGQDNSPLHF. The full variable domain, rest sourced from reference TRBV5-1 and TRBJ1-6, is KAGVTQTPRYLIKTRGQQVTLSCSPISGHRSVSWYQQTPGQGLQFLFEYFSETQRNKGNFPGRFSGRQFSNSRSEMNVSTLELGDSALYLCASSFGQDNSPLHFGNGTRLTVT.

This clone has only one observation. J is TRBJ2-5 and V is TRBV28; a weak D match, TRBD2 (6 bases). Trimming removed 6 bases at V and 2 bases at J, with 13 bases between. Germline V gene data show CDR1 as MDHEN and CDR2 as SYDVKM. The CDR3 runs to 14 residues. CDR3 sequence reads: CASSPLSGQETQYF. CDR3 sequence (DNA): TGTGCCAGCAGCCCTCTTAGCGGTCAAGAGACCCAGTACTTC.

This clone showed up just a few times. The gene calls are TRBV6-1 and TRBJ1-5; 7 positions match TRBD1. The germline V gene encodes CDR1 MNHNS and CDR2 SASEGT. Losses at the gene ends were 3 bases for V and 4 bases for J; bases not matched to a gene: 9. This CDR3 is built from 16 residues. CDR3 in amino acids: CASSDRQGSGNQPQHF. The DNA for the CDR3 is TGTGCCAGCAGTGACCGACAGGGCAGTGGAAATCAGCCCCAGCATTTT.

J is TRBJ1-3 and V is TRBV6-5; tentatively, D is TRBD1 (5 bases). Trimming took 0 bases from V and 4 from J, leaving 13 bases between them. Germline V lookup: CDR1 MNHEY, CDR2 SVGAGI. The CDR3 totals 16 residues. The CDR3 DNA is TGTGCCAGCAGTTACTCAACAGGCAGTTCGGGAAACACCATATATTTT. Its translation: CASSYSTGSSGNTIYF.

The rearrangement joins TRBV5-4 to TRBJ1-1, with D maybe TRBD1 (5 bases). Deletions cut 4 bases from V and 0 bases from J, with 7 bases between. The CDR3 is made up of 13 amino acids. Germline V gene data show CDR1 as SGHNT and CDR2 as YYREEE (reference sequence). The CDR3 DNA sequence: TGTGCCAGCAGCGCGGGGGTGAACACTGAAGCTTTCTTT. It codes for CASSAGVNTEAFF.

The CDR3 region has the DNA TGTGCCAGCAGTGGTACCGGGTTTTTCTATGGCTACACCTTC. Its protein is CASSGTGFFYGYTF. The chain is built from TRBV6-1 and TRBJ1-2; no definite D call. This CDR3 contains 14 residues. Trimming removed 4 bases at V and 4 bases at J, with 13 bases between. From germline, CDR1 is MNHNS and CDR2 SASEGT.

The V and J genes are TRBV2 and TRBJ2-6; 9 positions match TRBD1. CDR1 and CDR2 (germline): SNHLY, FYNNEI. J gave up 0 bases and V 6 bases, and 9 bases lay outside the gene matches. CDR3 length: 18 residues. The CDR3 sequence is CASRRTGVVLSGANVLTF. The CDR3 DNA reads as TGTGCCAGCAGAAGGACAGGGGTCGTCCTCTCTGGGGCCAACGTCCTGACTTTC.

The CDR3 region is CASRAYHLGPEAFF. CDR3 DNA sequence: TGTGCCAGCAGAGCGTATCACCTAGGCCCTGAAGCTTTCTTT. The V call is TRBV7-3, the J call TRBJ1-1; no firm D call. This CDR3 spans 14 amino acids. CDR1 and CDR2 (germline): SGHTA, FQGTGA. Between the trimmed V and J ends, which lost 6 bases and 6 bases, there was a span of 17 bases.

The chain links TRBV27 to TRBJ2-7, with TRBD1 matching over 9 bases. Germline-derived CDR1 and CDR2 are MNHEY and SMNVEV (reference sequence). With 2 bases clipped from V and 7 bases from J, the junction kept 6 bases outside the gene matches. CDR3 length: 14 residues. In DNA, the CDR3 is TGTGCCAGCAGTTTAGTTGCGGGGACAGGGGAGCAGTACTTC. It specifies CASSLVAGTGEQYF.

The chain recombines TRBV10-3 with TRBJ2-3; 9 positions match TRBD2. Germline values: CDR1 ENHRY, CDR2 SYGVKD. V lost 7 bases and J lost 0; bases outside the gene matches: 2. CDR3 size: 14 residues. The CDR3 is CAITSGVSTDTQYF. CDR3 DNA sequence: TGTGCCATCACTAGCGGGGTGAGCACAGATACGCAGTATTTT.

The chain combines TRBV18 with TRBJ1-5; the match to TRBD1 covers 8 bases. After removal of 3 bases from V and 3 bases from J, the junction contained 4 bases not matched to a gene. The germline V gene has CDR1 KGHSH and CDR2 LQKENI. This CDR3 has 15 residues. The CDR3 DNA follows: TGTGCCAGCTCACCGACAGGGGTTTTCAATCAGCCCCAGCATTTT. This sequence encodes CASSPTGVFNQPQHF.

This sequence joins TRBV27 and TRBJ2-7, with 7 bases that match TRBD1. CDR3 length: 13 residues. Trimming cost V 9 bases and J 6 bases; bases outside gene matches: 11. Germline values: CDR1 MNHEY, CDR2 SMNVEV (reference sequence). The CDR3 bases are TGTGCCAGACCTAGGACAGGTCTTGGCGAGCAGTACTTC. Translating it yields CARPRTGLGEQYF.

V usage is TRBV5-6 and J usage is TRBJ1-5; D is perhaps TRBD1 (5 bases). This CDR3 is built from 14 residues. CDR1 and CDR2 (germline): SGHDT, YYEEEE. CDR3 sequence reads: CASFPQGTGQPQHF. CDR3 DNA sequence: TGTGCTAGTTTCCCCCAGGGCACGGGTCAGCCCCAGCATTTT.